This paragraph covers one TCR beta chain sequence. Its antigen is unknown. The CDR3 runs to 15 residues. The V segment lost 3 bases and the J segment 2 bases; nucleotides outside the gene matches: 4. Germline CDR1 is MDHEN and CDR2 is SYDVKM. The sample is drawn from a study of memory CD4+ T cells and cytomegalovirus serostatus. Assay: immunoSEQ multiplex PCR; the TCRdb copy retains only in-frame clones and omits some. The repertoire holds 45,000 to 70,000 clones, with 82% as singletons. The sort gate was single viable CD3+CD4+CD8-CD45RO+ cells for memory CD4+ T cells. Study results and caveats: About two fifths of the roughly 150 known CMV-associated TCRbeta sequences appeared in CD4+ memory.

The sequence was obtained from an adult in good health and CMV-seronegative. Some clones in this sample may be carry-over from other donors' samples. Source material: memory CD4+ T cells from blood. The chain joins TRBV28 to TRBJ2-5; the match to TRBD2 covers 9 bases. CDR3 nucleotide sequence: TGTGCCAGCAGTTTTCTGCTAGCGGGACAAGAGACCCAGTACTTC. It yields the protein CASSFLLAGQETQYF.